These 12 T cell receptor beta chains were sequenced from one sample in a study of neurological immune-mediated disorders. TCRdb analysed the 5' RACE reads with MiXCR anew, one entry per CDR3 protein. The sample includes under 45,000 distinct CDR3 sequences, over 9.5% of them seen just once. The sequenced sample consisted of PBMCs. These receptors were obtained from a female donor in good health.

This clonotype came up many times. This chain uses TRBV6-5 with TRBJ1-1; D possibly corresponds to TRBD1 (5 bases). This CDR3 is 14 amino acids long. CDR1 MNHEY and CDR2 SVGAGI come from the germline V gene. Deletions cut 7 bases from V and 7 bases from J, with 19 bases between. This CDR3 is CASTIKRGWGEAFF. CDR3 bases: TGTGCCAGCACCATTAAGCGGGGGTGGGGTGAAGCTTTCTTT.

Many counts were recorded for this clonotype. This CDR3 is CASSLGFRYSGANVLTF. The CDR3 nucleotides read TGCGCCAGCAGCTTGGGGTTCAGATACTCTGGGGCCAACGTCCTGACTTTC. The chain joins TRBV5-1 to TRBJ2-6; D is undetermined. Germline assignment: CDR1 SGHRS and CDR2 YFSETQ. Trimming took 0 bases from V and 0 from J, leaving 10 bases between them. CDR3 size: 17 residues. Filled out from reference TRBV5-1 and TRBJ2-6, the complete variable domain reads KAGVTQTPRYLIKTRGQQVTLSCSPISGHRSVSWYQQTPGQGLQFLFEYFSETQRNKGNFPGRFSGRQFSNSRSEMNVSTLELGDSALYLCASSLGFRYSGANVLTFGAGSRLTVL.

This clonotype was picked up many times. The rearrangement joins TRBV5-1 to TRBJ2-4; D unresolved. V was shortened by 0 bases and J by 3 bases, with 7 bases between the two germline ends. CDR3 length equals 14 residues. Germline V lookup: CDR1 SGHRS, CDR2 YFSETQ. The DNA of the CDR3 is TGCGCCAGCAGCTTGGATAACGGCAAAAACATTCAGTACTTC. Translated, it gives CASSLDNGKNIQYF.

This clonotype was counted at least ten times. V and J are TRBV5-6 and TRBJ1-1; D perhaps matches TRBD1 (6 bases). Trimming took 1 base from V and 5 from J, leaving 15 bases between them. The germline V gene encodes CDR1 SGHDT and CDR2 YYEEEE. CDR3 length: 15 residues. CDR3 DNA: TGTGCCAGCAGCTTGTTGCTCAGGGGAAGGACTGAAGCTTTCTTT. This translates into CASSLLLRGRTEAFF.

This clonotype was seen ten or more times. V usage is TRBV29-1 and J usage is TRBJ1-1; D may be TRBD1 (5 bases). CDR1 is SQVTM, CDR2 ANQGSEA, per germline. The CDR3 is made up of 12 amino acids. V was cut by 6 bases and J by 1 base, with 9 bases left in between. CDR3 in DNA: TGCAGCGTGGACGGACAGAACACTGAAGCTTTCTTT. It is translated as CSVDGQNTEAFF.

The genes are TRBV29-1 and TRBJ2-3; a possible D gene is TRBD2 (6 bases). The germline V gene has CDR1 SQVTM and CDR2 ANQGSEA. The V end was cut by 6 bases, the J end by 5 bases, with 15 bases between. The CDR3 totals 13 residues. The CDR3 is CSVARGCVDTQYF. Here the CDR3 DNA reads TGCAGCGTCGCACGGGGGTGCGTAGATACGCAGTATTTT.

This clonotype came up many times. The chain combines TRBV20-1 with TRBJ2-3; D is ambiguous. V was cut by 2 bases and J by 3 bases, with 12 bases left in between. The CDR3 is made up of 14 amino acids. Germline CDR1 reads DFQATT; CDR2 reads SNEGSKA (reference sequence). CDR3 DNA: TGCAGTGCTAGATCAGAGGTCGGGACAGATACGCAGTATTTT. It is translated as CSARSEVGTDTQYF.

By proportion, this clonotype is medium-sized (0.01 to 0.1%). The chain joins TRBV7-8 to TRBJ2-7; the D gene is possibly TRBD1 (5 bases). The germline V gene encodes CDR1 SGHVS and CDR2 FQNEAQ. Trimming shortened V by 4 bases and J by 1 base, and 11 bases separated the two germline ends. The CDR3 contains 14 residues. The CDR3 reads CASSYRSRSYEQYF. CDR3 bases: TGTGCCAGCAGCTACAGGTCTAGGTCCTACGAGCAGTACTTC.

This clonotype was detected many times. The chain couples TRBV20-1 to TRBJ2-7; 7 positions match TRBD2. J gave up 3 bases and V 6 bases, and 14 bases lay outside the gene matches. The CDR3 sequence is 15 residues long. CDR1 DFQATT and CDR2 SNEGSKA come from the germline V gene (reference sequence). The CDR3 loop reads CSAPGGGKSFYEQYF. The CDR3 nucleotides are TGCAGTGCGCCGGGGGGAGGGAAGAGTTTCTACGAGCAGTACTTC.

This clonotype has ten or more counts. This sequence joins TRBV29-1 and TRBJ1-1; D gene unclear. The CDR3 contains 13 residues. V lost 8 bases and J lost 5, with 18 bases in between. Looked up from germline, CDR1 is SQVTM and CDR2 is ANQGSEA. CDR3 residues: CSTVEGPGTEAFF. CDR3 coding DNA: TGCAGCACCGTCGAGGGTCCGGGGACTGAAGCTTTCTTT.

The sample holds many counts of this clonotype. J is TRBJ2-7 and V is TRBV18; 7 positions agree with TRBD1. Germline V CDR1 and CDR2: KGHSH, LQKENI. The junction had 2 bases not matched to a gene; V was cut back by 3 bases and J by 3 bases. The CDR3 consists of 13 residues. The CDR3 coding sequence is TGTGCCAGCTCACCGGACAGGAACTACGAGCAGTACTTC. This gives the protein CASSPDRNYEQYF.

This clonotype was seen at least ten times. This chain links TRBV15 with TRBJ2-2, with 7 bases that match TRBD1. This CDR3 is 14 amino acids long. After removal of 7 bases from V and 0 bases from J, the junction contained 2 bases not matched to a gene. Germline V gene sequence: CDR1 LNHNV, CDR2 YYDKDF (reference sequence). CDR3 in amino acids: CATNQGANTGELFF. CDR3 DNA sequence: TGTGCCACCAACCAGGGGGCGAACACCGGGGAGCTGTTTTTT.